The text below deals with one T cell receptor (beta chain). This sample also contains other DNA sequences that code for the same CDR3. Deletions cut 3 bases from V and 8 bases from J, with 19 bases between. Germline CDR1 reads LNHDA; CDR2 reads SQIVND (reference sequence). This CDR3 is 16 amino acids long. The data are from a study of T cell responses to AZD1222 COVID-19 vaccine. Using immunoSEQ multiplex PCR, the repertoire was profiled, and TCRdb retains in-frame clones only, with some absent. The sample yields about 140,000 clones, about 94% seen once. This TCR derives from an adult who received the AZD1222 COVID-19 vaccine. V gene TRBV19 combines with J gene TRBJ1-4; D ambiguous. The sample was peripheral blood, taken 28 days after the second AZD1222 dose. CDR3 residues: CASSITHGVIREKLFF. DNA for the CDR3: TGTGCCAGTAGTATCACTCACGGGGTAATTCGGGAAAAACTGTTTTTT.